Following are 13 T cell receptor beta chains from one sample sequenced in a study of blood T cell repertoires in COVID-19. Only in-frame clones appear in the TCRdb table, and some are missing; sequencing was by immunoSEQ multiplex PCR. Among 180,000 or so clones, 80% to 85% were seen once, and the ten largest hold under 3%. The sequenced sample was peripheral blood. The source of these receptors is a human donor with acute or convalescent COVID-19. The donor label of this sample is uncertain.

This clone was seen only a few times. This chain uses TRBV5-1 with TRBJ2-1; 8 bases line up with TRBD1. CDR3 length: 16 amino acids. Losses at the gene ends were 4 bases for V and 5 bases for J; bases not matched to a gene: 11. CDR1 is SGHRS and CDR2 is YFSETQ in the germline V gene. The CDR3 loop reads CASSSGTGNYDNEQFF. CDR3 DNA sequence: TGCGCCAGCAGCAGTGGGACAGGTAATTATGACAATGAGCAGTTCTTC.

This clone was recorded only once. The J gene is TRBJ2-2, the V gene TRBV19, with a tentative D call TRBD2 (6 bases). This CDR3 comprises 16 residues. Per germline, CDR1 LNHDA and CDR2 SQIVND (reference sequence). The V end was cut by 2 bases, the J end by 4 bases, with 14 bases between. CDR3 loop: CASSIKRARPTGELFF. In DNA form, the CDR3 reads TGTGCCAGTAGTATAAAGCGGGCCCGCCCCACCGGGGAGCTGTTTTTT.

The chain joins TRBV4-1 to TRBJ1-2; TRBD1 aligns across 10 bases. CDR3 length equals 15 residues. The J segment lost 7 bases and the V segment lost 4 bases, leaving 9 bases of the junction unmatched. The germline CDR1 and CDR2 sequences are MGHRA and YSYEKL. CDR3 in DNA: TGCGCCAGCAGCCCTACCGGGACAGGGGTTGTTGGCTACACCTTC. It codes for CASSPTGTGVVGYTF.

This chain's CDR3 is CASSSQGAEYGYTF. The CDR3 nucleotides read TGCGCCAGCAGCTCACAGGGCGCTGAGTATGGCTACACCTTC. The chain is built from TRBV5-1 and TRBJ1-2; tentative D call: TRBD1 (6 bases). The V end was cut by 3 bases, the J end by 5 bases, with 14 bases between. The germline CDR1 and CDR2 sequences are SGHRS and YFSETQ. CDR3 length: 14 amino acids.

This chain links TRBV4-1 with TRBJ2-2, with D uncertain. The CDR3 is made up of 14 amino acids. The germline gives CDR1 MGHRA, CDR2 YSYEKL. Trimming shortened V by 5 bases and J by 1 base, and 8 bases separated the two germline ends. In DNA, the CDR3 is TGCGCCAGCAGCGGATACAGGAACACCGGGGAGCTGTTTTTT. Amino acids: CASSGYRNTGELFF.

This chain joins TRBV19 and TRBJ1-3; D unresolved. CDR1 and CDR2 (germline): LNHDA, SQIVND (reference sequence). The CDR3 is 14 amino acids. V lost 7 bases to trimming and J lost 7 bases, with 17 bases between them. The CDR3 coding sequence is TGTGCCAGTATAAACGGGGATAAGACGAACACCATATATTTT. Translating gives CASINGDKTNTIYF.

There are a few counts of this clone. The V and J genes are TRBV5-1 and TRBJ1-1; D uncertain. Germline CDR1 is SGHRS and CDR2 is YFSETQ. V dropped 5 bases and J dropped 4 bases, with 18 bases sitting between them. There are 15 residues in the CDR3. Here the CDR3 reads CASSEEGFSGTEAFF. Here the CDR3 DNA reads TGCGCCAGCAGTGAAGAAGGTTTTTCGGGCACTGAAGCTTTCTTT.

The chain is built from TRBV3-1 (or the pseudogene TRBV3-2) and TRBJ1-2, with D tentatively TRBD1 (5 bases). V dropped 0 bases and J dropped 6 bases, with 14 bases sitting between them. CDR3 length equals 15 residues. Germline V gene data show CDR1 as LGHDT and CDR2 as YNNKEL (reference sequence). The CDR3 loop reads CASSQDTGGGHGYTF. DNA for the CDR3: TGTGCCAGCAGCCAAGATACCGGGGGAGGGCATGGCTACACCTTC.

The gene calls are TRBV9 and TRBJ2-3; TRBD2 aligns across 15 bases. CDR1 SGDLS and CDR2 YYNGEE come from the germline V gene. The V gene end was trimmed by 0 bases and the J gene end by 3 bases; junction bases not matched to a gene: 11. The CDR3 sequence is 20 residues long. The CDR3 DNA reads as TGTGCCAGCAGCGTAGCTGGCGGGACTAGCGGGGGGCTATTGACAGATACGCAGTATTTT. Translation gives CASSVAGGTSGGLLTDTQYF.

The chain carries TRBV10-3 and TRBJ2-1; maybe TRBD1 (5 bases). Trimming removed 4 bases from V and 2 bases from J, with 9 bases in between. Germline V CDR1 and CDR2: ENHRY, SYGVKD. The CDR3 runs to 14 residues. The CDR3 is CAISGTITYNEQFF. The CDR3 DNA reads as TGTGCCATCAGTGGGACAATTACCTACAATGAGCAGTTCTTC.

J is TRBJ1-6 and V is TRBV11-3; TRBD1 agrees at 8 bases. Germline CDR1 and CDR2: SGHNT and YENEEA. V was pared by 1 base and J by 7 bases, with 3 bases of the junction left unmatched. The CDR3 has 15 amino acids. CDR3 bases: TGTGCCAGCAGCTTAGGCGGGACAGGAAATTCACCCCTCCACTTT. Translated, it gives CASSLGGTGNSPLHF.

The V call is TRBV27, the J call TRBJ2-1, with 10 bases aligning to TRBD2. With V trimmed by 8 bases and J by 1 base, 14 bases remained unmatched. Germline V gene data show CDR1 as MNHEY and CDR2 as SMNVEV (reference sequence). There are 18 residues in the CDR3. As DNA, the CDR3 is TGTGCCAGCTCTAGTCCAGCGGGAGGGCTTAGGTCCTACAATGAGCAGTTCTTC. It yields the protein CASSSPAGGLRSYNEQFF.

This chain connects TRBV30 to TRBJ1-3, with no clear D. The V gene's germline CDR1 is GTSNPN and CDR2 SVGIG (reference sequence). Trimming shortened V by 7 bases and J by 2 bases, and 15 bases separated the two germline ends. The CDR3 is made up of 14 amino acids. CDR3 residues: CASLGLFAGNTIYF. The CDR3 region has the DNA TGTGCCTCCTTAGGACTGTTTGCTGGAAACACCATATATTTT. The complete variable domain, with remaining parts taken from reference TRBV30 and TRBJ1-3, reads SQTIHQWPATLVQPVGSPLSLECTVEGTSNPNLYWYRQAAGRGLQLLFYSVGIGQISSEVPQNLSASRPQDRQFILSSKKLLLSDSGFYLCASLGLFAGNTIYFGEGSWLTVV.